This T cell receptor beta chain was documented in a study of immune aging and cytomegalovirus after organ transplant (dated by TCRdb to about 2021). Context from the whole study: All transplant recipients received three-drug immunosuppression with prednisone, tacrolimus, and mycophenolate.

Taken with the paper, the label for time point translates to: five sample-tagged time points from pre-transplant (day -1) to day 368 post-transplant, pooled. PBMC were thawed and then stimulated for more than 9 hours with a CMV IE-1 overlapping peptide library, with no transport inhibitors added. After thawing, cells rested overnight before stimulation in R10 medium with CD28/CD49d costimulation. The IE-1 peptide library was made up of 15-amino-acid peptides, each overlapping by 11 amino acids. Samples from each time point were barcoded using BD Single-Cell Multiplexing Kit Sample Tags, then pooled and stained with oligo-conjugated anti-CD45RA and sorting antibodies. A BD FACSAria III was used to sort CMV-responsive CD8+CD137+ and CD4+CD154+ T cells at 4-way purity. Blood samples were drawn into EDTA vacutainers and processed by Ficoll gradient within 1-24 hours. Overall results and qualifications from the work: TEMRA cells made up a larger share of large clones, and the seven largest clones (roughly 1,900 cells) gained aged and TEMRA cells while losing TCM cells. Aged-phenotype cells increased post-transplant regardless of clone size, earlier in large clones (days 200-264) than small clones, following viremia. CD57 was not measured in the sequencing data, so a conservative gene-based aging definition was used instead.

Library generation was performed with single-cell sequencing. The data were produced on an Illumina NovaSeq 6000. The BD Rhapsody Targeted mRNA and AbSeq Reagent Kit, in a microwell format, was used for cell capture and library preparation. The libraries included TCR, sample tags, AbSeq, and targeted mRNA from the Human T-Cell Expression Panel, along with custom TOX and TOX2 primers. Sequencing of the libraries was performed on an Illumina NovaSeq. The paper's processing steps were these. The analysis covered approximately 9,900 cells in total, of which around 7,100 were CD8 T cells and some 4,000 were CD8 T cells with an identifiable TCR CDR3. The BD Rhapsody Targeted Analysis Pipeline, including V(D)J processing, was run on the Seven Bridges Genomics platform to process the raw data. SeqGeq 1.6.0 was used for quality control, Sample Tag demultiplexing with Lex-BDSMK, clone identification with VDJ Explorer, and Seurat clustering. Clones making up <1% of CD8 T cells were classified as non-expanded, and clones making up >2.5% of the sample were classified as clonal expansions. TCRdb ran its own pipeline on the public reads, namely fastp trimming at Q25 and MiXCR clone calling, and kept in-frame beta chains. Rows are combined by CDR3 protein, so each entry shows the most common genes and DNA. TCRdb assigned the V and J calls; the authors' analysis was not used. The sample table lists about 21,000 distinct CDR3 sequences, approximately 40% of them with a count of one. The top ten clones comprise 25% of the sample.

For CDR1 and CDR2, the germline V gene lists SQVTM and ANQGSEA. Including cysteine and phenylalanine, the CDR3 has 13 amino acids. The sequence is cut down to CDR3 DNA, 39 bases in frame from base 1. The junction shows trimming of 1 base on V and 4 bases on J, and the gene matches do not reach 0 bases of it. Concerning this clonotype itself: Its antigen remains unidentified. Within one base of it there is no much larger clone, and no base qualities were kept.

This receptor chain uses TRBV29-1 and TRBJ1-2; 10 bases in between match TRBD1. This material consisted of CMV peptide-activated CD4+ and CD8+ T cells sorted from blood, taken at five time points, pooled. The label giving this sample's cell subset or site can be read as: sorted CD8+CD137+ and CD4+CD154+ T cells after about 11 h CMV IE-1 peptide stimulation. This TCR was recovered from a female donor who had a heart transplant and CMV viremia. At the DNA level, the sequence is TGCAGCGTTGAAGGGACAGGGGGCTATGGCTACACCTTC. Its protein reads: CSVEGTGGYGYTF. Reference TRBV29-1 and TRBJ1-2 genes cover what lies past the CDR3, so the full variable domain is SAVISQKPSRDICQRGTSLTIQCQVDSQVTMMFWYRQQPGQSLTLIATANQGSEATYESGFVIDKFPISRPNLTFSTLTVSNMSPEDSSIYLCSVEGTGGYGYTFGSGTRLTVV.